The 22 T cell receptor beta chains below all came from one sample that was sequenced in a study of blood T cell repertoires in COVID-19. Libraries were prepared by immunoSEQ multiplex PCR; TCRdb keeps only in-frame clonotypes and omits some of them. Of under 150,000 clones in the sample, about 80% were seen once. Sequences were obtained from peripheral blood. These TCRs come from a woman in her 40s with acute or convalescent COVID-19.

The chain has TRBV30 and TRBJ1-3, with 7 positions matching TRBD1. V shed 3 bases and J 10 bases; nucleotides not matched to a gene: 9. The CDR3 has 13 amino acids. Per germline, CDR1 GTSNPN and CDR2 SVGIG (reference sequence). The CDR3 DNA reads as TGTGCCTGGAGCGCACAGGGGATCGGGACCATATATTTT. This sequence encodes CAWSAQGIGTIYF.

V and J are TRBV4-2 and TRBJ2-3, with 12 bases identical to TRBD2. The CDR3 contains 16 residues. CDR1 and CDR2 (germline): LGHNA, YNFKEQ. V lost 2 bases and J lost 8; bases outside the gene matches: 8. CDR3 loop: CASSQQLAGGSGTQYF. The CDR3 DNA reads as TGTGCCAGCAGCCAACAGCTAGCGGGGGGGAGCGGTACGCAGTATTTT.

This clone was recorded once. The CDR3 sequence: CASATGGTEAFF. The CDR3 coding sequence is TGTGCCAGCGCCACAGGGGGCACTGAAGCTTTCTTT. The chain links TRBV6-5 to TRBJ1-1; TRBD1 aligns across 8 bases. CDR3 size: 12 residues. Trimming at V came to 8 bases and at J to 4 bases, leaving 3 bases not matched to a gene. Germline V gene data show CDR1 as MNHEY and CDR2 as SVGAGI.

The CDR3 DNA follows: TGTGCCAGCAGCTCCCTTCCACTAGCGTACGAGCAGTACTTC. Translation gives CASSSLPLAYEQYF. The rearrangement links TRBV11-2 to TRBJ2-7; TRBD2 aligns across 7 bases. The CDR3 is made up of 14 amino acids. With 4 bases clipped from V and 4 bases from J, the junction kept 7 bases outside the gene matches. Germline V lookup: CDR1 SGHAT, CDR2 FQNNGV.

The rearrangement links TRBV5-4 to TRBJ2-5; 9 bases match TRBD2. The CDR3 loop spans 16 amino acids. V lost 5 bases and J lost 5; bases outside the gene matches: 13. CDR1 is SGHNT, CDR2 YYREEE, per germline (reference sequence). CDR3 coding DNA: TGTGCCAGCAGTCGAGGTTCGGCGGGGGGGAGGGAGACCCAGTACTTC. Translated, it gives CASSRGSAGGRETQYF.

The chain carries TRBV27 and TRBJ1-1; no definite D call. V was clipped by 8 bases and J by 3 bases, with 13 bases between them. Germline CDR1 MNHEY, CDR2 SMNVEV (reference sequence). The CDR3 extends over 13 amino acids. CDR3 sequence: CASLGLGYTEAFF. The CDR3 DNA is TGTGCCAGCCTGGGCTTAGGCTACACTGAAGCTTTCTTT.

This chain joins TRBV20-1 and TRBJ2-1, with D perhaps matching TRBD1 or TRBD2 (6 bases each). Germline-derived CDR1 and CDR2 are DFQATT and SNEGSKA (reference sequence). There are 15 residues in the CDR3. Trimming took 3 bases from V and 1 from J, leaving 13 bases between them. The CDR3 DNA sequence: TGCAGTGCTAGTGGGGGGCTGGGGTCCTACAATGAGCAGTTCTTC. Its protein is CSASGGLGSYNEQFF.

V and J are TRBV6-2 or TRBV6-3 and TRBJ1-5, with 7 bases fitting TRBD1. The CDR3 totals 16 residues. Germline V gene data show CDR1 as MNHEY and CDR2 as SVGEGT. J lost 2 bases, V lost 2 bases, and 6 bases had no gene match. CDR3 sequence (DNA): TGTGCCAGCAGTTACGGCCGCAGGGGGGGCAATCAGCCCCAGCATTTT. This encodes CASSYGRRGGNQPQHF.

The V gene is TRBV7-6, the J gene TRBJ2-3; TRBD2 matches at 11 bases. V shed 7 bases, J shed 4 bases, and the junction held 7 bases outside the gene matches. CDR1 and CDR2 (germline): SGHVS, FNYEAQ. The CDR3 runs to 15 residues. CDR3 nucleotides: TGTGCCAGCATGCCGTATAGCGGGGGGGCAGATACGCAGTATTTT. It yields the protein CASMPYSGGADTQYF.

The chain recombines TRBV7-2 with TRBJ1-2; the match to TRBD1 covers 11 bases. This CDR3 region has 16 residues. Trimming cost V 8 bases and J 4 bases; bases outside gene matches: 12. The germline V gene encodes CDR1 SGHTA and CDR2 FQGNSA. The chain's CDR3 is CASFRTGGAPVYGYTF. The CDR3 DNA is TGTGCCAGCTTCAGGACAGGGGGCGCCCCGGTCTATGGCTACACCTTC.

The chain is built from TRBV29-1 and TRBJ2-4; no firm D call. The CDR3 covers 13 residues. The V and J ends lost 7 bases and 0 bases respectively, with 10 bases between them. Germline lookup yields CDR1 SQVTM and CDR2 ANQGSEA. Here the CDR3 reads CSGYIVAKNIQYF. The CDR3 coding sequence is TGCAGCGGGTACATTGTAGCCAAAAACATTCAGTACTTC.

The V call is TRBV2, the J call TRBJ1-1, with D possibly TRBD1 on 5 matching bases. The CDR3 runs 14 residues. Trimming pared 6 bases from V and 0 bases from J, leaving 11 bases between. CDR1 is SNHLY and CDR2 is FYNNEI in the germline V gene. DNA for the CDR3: TGTGCCAGCAGGACGACAGTTGTGAACACTGAAGCTTTCTTT. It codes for CASRTTVVNTEAFF. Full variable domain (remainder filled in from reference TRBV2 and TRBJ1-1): EPEVTQTPSHQVTQMGQEVILRCVPISNHLYFYWYRQILGQKVEFLVSFYNNEISEKSEIFDDQFSVERPDGSNFTLKIRSTKLEDSAMYFCASRTTVVNTEAFFGQGTRLTVV.

CDR3 sequence (DNA): TGCGCCAGTCCTACAGCGGGGGAAGGGAAGGTTTCTAGCACAGATACGCAGTATTTT. Protein: CASPTAGEGKVSSTDTQYF. The chain employs TRBV5-1 and TRBJ2-3; TRBD2 agrees at 8 bases. The V gene's germline CDR1 is SGHRS and CDR2 YFSETQ. There are 19 residues in the CDR3. V was clipped by 8 bases and J by 0 bases; unmatched bases: 20.

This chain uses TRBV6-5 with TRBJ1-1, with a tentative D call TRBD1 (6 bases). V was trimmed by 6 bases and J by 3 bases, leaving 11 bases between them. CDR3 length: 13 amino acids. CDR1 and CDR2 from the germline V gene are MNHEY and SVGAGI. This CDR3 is CASRYEGDTEAFF. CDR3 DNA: TGTGCCAGCAGGTATGAGGGGGACACTGAAGCTTTCTTT.

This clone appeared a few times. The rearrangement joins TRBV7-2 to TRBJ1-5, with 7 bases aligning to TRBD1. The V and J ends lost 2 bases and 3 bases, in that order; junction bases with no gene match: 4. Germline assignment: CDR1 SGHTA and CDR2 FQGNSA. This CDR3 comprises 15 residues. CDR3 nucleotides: TGTGCCAGCAGCTTATCCGGACAGGTCAATCAGCCCCAGCATTTT. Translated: CASSLSGQVNQPQHF.

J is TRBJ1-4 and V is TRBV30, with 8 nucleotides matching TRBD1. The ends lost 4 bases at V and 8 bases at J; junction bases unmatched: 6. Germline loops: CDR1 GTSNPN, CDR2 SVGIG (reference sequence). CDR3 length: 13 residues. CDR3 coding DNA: TGTGCCTGGAAGGGACAGGTTCTAGAAAAACTGTTTTTT. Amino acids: CAWKGQVLEKLFF.

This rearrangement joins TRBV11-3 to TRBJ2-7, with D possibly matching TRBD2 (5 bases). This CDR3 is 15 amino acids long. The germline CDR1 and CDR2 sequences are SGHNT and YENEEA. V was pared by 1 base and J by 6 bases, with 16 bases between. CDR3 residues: CASSLGTRAGVEQYF. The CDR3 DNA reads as TGTGCCAGCAGCTTAGGTACAAGGGCCGGGGTCGAGCAGTACTTC.

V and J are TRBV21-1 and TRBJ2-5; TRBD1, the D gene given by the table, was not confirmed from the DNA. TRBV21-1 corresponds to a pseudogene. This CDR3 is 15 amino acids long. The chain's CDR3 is CASSKGDRRQETQYF. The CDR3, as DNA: TGTGCCAGCAGCAAAGGGGACAGGCGACAAGAGACCCAGTACTTC.

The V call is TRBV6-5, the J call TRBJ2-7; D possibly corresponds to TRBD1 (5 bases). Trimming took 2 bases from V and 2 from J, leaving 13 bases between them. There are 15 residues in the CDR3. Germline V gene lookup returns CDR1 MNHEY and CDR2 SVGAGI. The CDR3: CASSYGQGSPYEQYF. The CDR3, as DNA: TGTGCCAGCAGTTACGGGCAGGGTTCCCCCTACGAGCAGTACTTC.

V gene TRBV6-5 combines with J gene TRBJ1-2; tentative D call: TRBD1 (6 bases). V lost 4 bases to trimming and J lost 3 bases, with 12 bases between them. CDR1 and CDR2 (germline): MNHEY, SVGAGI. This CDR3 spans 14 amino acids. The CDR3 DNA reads TGTGCCAGCAGTTTGGGAAGACAGGACTATGGCTACACCTTC. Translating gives CASSLGRQDYGYTF.

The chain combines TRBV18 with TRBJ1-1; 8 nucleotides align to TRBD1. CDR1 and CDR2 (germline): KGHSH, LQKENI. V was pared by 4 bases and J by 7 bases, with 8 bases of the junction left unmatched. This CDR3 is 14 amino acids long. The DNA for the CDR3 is TGTGCCAGCTCACTTTTGACAGGGGTGGGTGAAGCTTTCTTT. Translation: CASSLLTGVGEAFF.

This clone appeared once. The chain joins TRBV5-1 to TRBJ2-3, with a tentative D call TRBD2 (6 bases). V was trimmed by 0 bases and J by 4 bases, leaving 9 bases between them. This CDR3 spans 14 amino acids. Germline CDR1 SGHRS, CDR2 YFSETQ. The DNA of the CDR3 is TGCGCCAGCAGCTTGGCGTGGGGGGCAGATACGCAGTATTTT. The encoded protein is CASSLAWGADTQYF.